The T cell receptor beta chain described here comes from a study of control samples from healthy donors and cancer patients. Sequencing used immunoSEQ multiplex PCR; TCRdb keeps in-frame clones, though not all of them. The sample lists tens of thousands of clones; almost 96% were seen once. V dropped 4 bases and J dropped 3 bases, with 18 bases sitting between them. The CDR3 is 16 amino acids. This chain connects TRBV23-1 to TRBJ1-1; TRBD1 is a possible D gene (6 bases). TRBV23-1 is known as an ORF, though its function is uncertain. This TCR was recovered from a woman in her twenties or thirties in good health. Sequences were obtained from blood. The CDR3 coding sequence is TGCGCCAGCAGTCCGACAGGCCCTAAGGAGGACACTGAAGCTTTCTTT. It codes for CASSPTGPKEDTEAFF.